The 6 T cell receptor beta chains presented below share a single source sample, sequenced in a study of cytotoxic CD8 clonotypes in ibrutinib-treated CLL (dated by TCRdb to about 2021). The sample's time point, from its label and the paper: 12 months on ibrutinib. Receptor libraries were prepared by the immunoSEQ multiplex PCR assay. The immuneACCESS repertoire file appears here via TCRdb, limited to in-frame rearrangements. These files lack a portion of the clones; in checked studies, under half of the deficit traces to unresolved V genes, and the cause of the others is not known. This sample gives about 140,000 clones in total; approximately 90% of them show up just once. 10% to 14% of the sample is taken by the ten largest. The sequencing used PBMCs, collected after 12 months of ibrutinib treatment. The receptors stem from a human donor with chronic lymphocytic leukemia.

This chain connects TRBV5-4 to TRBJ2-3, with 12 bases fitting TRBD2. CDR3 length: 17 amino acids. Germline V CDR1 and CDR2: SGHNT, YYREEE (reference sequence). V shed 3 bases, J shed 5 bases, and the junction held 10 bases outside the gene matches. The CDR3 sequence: CASSSFGMGLAGDTQYF. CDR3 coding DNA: TGTGCCAGCAGCTCCTTTGGAATGGGACTAGCGGGAGATACGCAGTATTTT.

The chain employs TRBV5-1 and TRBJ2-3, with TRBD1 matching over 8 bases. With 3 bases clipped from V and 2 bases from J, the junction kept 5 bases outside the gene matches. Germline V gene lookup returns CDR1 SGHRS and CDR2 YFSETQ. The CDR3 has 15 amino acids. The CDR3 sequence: CASSSRQGYTDTQYF. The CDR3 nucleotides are TGCGCCAGCAGCTCACGACAGGGGTACACAGATACGCAGTATTTT.

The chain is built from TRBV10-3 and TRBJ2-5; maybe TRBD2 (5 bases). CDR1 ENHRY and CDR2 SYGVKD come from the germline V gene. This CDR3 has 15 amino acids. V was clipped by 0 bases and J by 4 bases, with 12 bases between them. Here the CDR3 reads CAISESGKGGETQYF. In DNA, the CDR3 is TGTGCCATCAGTGAGTCAGGGAAAGGAGGAGAGACCCAGTACTTC.

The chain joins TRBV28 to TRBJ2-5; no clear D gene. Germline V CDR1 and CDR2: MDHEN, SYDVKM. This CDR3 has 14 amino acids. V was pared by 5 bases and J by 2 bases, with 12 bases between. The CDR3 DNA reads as TGTGCCAGCAGTCCCCCGGCAGGACAAGAGACCCAGTACTTC. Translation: CASSPPAGQETQYF.

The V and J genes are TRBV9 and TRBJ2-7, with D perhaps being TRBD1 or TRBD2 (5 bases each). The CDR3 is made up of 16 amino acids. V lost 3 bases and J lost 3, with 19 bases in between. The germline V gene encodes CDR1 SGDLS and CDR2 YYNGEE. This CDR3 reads CASSGGQGRAYYEQYF. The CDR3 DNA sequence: TGTGCCAGCAGCGGCGGCCAGGGACGGGCCTACTACGAGCAGTACTTC.

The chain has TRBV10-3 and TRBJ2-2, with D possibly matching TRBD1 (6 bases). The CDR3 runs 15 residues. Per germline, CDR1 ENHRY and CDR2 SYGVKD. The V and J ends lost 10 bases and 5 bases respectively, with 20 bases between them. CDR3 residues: CATTPTGIGTGELFF. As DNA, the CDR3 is TGTGCCACCACACCAACAGGGATAGGGACCGGGGAGCTGTTTTTT.